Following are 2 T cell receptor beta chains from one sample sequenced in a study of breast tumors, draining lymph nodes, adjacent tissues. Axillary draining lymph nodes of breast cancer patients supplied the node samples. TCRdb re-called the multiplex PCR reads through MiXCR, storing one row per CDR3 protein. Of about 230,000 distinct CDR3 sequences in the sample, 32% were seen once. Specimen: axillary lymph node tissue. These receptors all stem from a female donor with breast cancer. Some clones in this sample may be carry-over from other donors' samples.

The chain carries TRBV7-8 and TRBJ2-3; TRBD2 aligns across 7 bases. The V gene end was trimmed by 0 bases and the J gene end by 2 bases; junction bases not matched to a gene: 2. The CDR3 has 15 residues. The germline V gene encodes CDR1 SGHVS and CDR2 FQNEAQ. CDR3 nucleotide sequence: TGTGCCAGCAGCTTAGCCGGGAGGCCCACAGATACGCAGTATTTT. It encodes CASSLAGRPTDTQYF.

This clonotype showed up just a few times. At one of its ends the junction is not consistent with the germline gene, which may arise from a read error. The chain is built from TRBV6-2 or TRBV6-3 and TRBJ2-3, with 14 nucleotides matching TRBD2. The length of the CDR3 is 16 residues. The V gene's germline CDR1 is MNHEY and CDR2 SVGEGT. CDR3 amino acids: CASSHSRTSGRDTQYF. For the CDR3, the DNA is TGTGCCAGCAGTCACTCGAGGACTAGCGGGAGGGATACGCAGTATTTT.